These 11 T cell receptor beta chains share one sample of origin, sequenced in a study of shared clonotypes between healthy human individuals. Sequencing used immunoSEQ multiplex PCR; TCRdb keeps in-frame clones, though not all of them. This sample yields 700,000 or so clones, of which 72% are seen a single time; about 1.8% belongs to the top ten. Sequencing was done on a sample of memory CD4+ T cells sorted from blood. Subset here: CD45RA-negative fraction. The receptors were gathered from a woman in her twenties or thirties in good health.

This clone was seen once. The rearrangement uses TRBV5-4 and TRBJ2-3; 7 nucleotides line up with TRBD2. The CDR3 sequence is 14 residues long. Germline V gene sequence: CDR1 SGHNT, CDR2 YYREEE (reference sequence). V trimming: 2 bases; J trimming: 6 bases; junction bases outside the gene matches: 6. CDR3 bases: TGTGCCAGCAGCTTTAAGCTGGGGGGGGATACGCAGTATTTT. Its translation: CASSFKLGGDTQYF.

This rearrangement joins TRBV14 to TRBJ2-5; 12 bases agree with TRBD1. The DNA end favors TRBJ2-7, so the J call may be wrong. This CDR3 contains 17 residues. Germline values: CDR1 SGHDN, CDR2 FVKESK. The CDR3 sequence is CASSPEAGTGGEYEQYF. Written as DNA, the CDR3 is TGTGCCAGCAGCCCCGAGGCCGGGACAGGGGGCGAGTACGAGCAGTACTTC.

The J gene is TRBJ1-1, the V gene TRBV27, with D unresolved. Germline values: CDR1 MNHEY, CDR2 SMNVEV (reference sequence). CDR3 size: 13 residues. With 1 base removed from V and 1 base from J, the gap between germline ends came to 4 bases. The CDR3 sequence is CASSLWWNTEAFF. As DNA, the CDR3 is TGTGCCAGCAGTTTATGGTGGAACACTGAAGCTTTCTTT.

The CDR3 sequence: CASSYSGAGRVETQYF. CDR3 sequence (DNA): TGTGCCAGCAGTTACTCTGGGGCAGGGCGGGTAGAGACCCAGTACTTC. The rearrangement links TRBV6-5 to TRBJ2-5; D may correspond to TRBD1 or TRBD2 (5 bases each). Germline V gene data show CDR1 as MNHEY and CDR2 as SVGAGI. The V end lost 0 bases, the J end lost 4 bases, and 15 bases lay between the germline ends. The CDR3 runs to 16 residues.

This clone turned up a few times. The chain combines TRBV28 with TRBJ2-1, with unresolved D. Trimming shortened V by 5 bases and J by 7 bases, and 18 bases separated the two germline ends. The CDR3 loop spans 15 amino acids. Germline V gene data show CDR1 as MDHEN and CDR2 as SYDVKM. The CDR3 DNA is TGTGCCAGCAGTCCCCCCCGAATGGGGTCGAATGAGCAGTTCTTC. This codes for CASSPPRMGSNEQFF.

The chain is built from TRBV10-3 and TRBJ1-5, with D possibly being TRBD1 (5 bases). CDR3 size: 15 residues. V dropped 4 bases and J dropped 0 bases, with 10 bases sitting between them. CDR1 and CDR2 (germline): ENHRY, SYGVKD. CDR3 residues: CAISGGPVSNQPQHF. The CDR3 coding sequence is TGTGCCATCAGTGGGGGACCGGTTAGCAATCAGCCCCAGCATTTT.

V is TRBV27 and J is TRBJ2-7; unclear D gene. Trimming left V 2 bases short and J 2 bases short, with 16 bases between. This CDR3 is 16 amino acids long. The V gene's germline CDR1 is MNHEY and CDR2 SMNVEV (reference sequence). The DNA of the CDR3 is TGTGCCAGCAGTTTAAGAATGGGTTTCACCACCTACGAGCAGTACTTC. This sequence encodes CASSLRMGFTTYEQYF.

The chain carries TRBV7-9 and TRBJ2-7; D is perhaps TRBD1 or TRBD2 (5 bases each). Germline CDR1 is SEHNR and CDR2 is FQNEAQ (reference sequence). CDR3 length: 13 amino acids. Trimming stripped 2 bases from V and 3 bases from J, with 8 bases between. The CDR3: CASSLRDLYEQYF. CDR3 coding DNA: TGTGCCAGCAGCTTAAGGGACCTCTACGAGCAGTACTTC.

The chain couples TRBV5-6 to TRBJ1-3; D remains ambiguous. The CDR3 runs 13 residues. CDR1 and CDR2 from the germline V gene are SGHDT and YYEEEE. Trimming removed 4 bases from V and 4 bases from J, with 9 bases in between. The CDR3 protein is CASSRVAGNTIYF. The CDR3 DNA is TGTGCCAGCAGCCGAGTAGCAGGAAACACCATATATTTT.

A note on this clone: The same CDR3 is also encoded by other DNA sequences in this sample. The CDR3 DNA is TGTGCCAGCTCCCCAGGGGGGAACACTGAAGCTTTCTTT. This encodes CASSPGGNTEAFF. The chain carries TRBV18 and TRBJ1-1, with 7 bases fitting TRBD1. Germline CDR1 KGHSH, CDR2 LQKENI. V gave up 6 bases and J gave up 1 base; unmatched junction bases: 2. The CDR3 contains 13 residues.

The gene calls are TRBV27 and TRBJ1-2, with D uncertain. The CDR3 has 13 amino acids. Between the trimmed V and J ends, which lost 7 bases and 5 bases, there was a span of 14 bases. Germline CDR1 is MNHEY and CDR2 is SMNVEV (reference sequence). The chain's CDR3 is CASKRQEHYGYTF. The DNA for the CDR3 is TGTGCCAGCAAACGGCAGGAGCATTATGGCTACACCTTC.